The next 28 T cell receptor beta chains were all read from a single sample in a study of T cell repertoires in cytomegalovirus infection (dated by TCRdb to about 2019). The run used an Illumina HiSeq 1500. TCRdb cleaned the public reads at Q25 with fastp, built clones with MiXCR and kept in-frame beta chains. Rows merge per CDR3 protein into single entries with the most common DNA and genes. The sample table records 150,000 to 200,000 distinct CDR3 sequences; roughly a fifth of these occur just once. Approximately 2.9% of the sample is taken by the ten largest. The sequenced sample consisted of PBMCs. All receptors derive from a human donor in good health (CMV status not recorded). Some clones in this sample may be carry-over from other donors' samples.

There are a few counts of this clonotype. The rearrangement links TRBV11-2 to TRBJ2-7, with TRBD2 matching over 9 bases. This CDR3 is 17 amino acids long. Germline-derived CDR1 and CDR2 are SGHAT and FQNNGV. The V and J ends lost 4 bases and 0 bases, in that order; junction bases with no gene match: 10. The DNA of the CDR3 is TGTGCCAGCAGCTCCCTCCGTGGAGCGGGAGGCTCCTACGAGCAGTACTTC. Translation gives CASSSLRGAGGSYEQYF.

This sequence joins TRBV6-2 or TRBV6-3 and TRBJ1-1, with D tentatively TRBD1 (6 bases). This CDR3 is built from 15 residues. The germline CDR1 and CDR2 sequences are MNHEY and SVGEGT. The V and J ends lost 4 bases and 0 bases respectively, with 12 bases between them. The CDR3 nucleotides are TGTGCCAGCAGTTCTCGACAGGAGATGAACACTGAAGCTTTCTTT. Amino acids: CASSSRQEMNTEAFF.

This chain links TRBV10-3 with TRBJ2-1; 11 nucleotides align to TRBD1. The CDR3 spans 16 residues. The J segment lost 9 bases and the V segment lost 7 bases, leaving 14 bases of the junction unmatched. CDR1 is ENHRY, CDR2 SYGVKD, per germline. The CDR3 DNA reads as TGTGCCATCAATTCACACTGGGACAGGGGGGATAGTGAGCAGTTCTTC. Translation: CAINSHWDRGDSEQFF.

The chain joins TRBV5-3 to TRBJ2-5, with no clear D. TRBV5-3 is an open reading frame, and its role is uncertain. The CDR3 has 14 amino acids. The germline V and J ends were trimmed by 8 bases and 1 base, with 15 bases remaining between them. DNA for the CDR3: TGTGCCAGCAGCCCCGTAGGAATCCAAGAGACCCAGTACTTC. It codes for CASSPVGIQETQYF.

V is TRBV19 and J is TRBJ1-5; D is possibly TRBD1 (6 bases). Germline V gene lookup returns CDR1 LNHDA and CDR2 SQIVND (reference sequence). This CDR3 is 13 amino acids long. Trimming stripped 6 bases from V and 7 bases from J, with 13 bases between. CDR3 nucleotides: TGTGCCAGTAGCCAGGGGTCGGAGCAGCCCCAGCATTTT. It specifies CASSQGSEQPQHF.

This CDR3 reads CASSAHMDGTEAFF. The DNA for the CDR3 is TGTGCCAGCAGCGCCCACATGGACGGCACTGAAGCTTTCTTT. The chain couples TRBV9 to TRBJ1-1; D is undetermined. Trimming took off 3 bases at V and 4 bases at J, with 13 bases between the two ends. CDR3 length equals 14 residues. From germline, CDR1 is SGDLS and CDR2 YYNGEE.

This clonotype was observed many times. The chain recombines TRBV12-3 or TRBV12-4 with TRBJ1-1; no clear D. V lost 2 bases and J 5 bases, leaving 12 bases between the germline ends. This CDR3 has 14 residues. The CDR3 coding sequence is TGTGCCAGCAGTTTAATTCGGCAGGAAACTGAAGCTTTCTTT. Its protein product is CASSLIRQETEAFF.

This clonotype was recorded many times. J is TRBJ2-1 and V is TRBV5-4, with a possible D match to TRBD2 (5 bases). The CDR3 loop spans 15 amino acids. V was trimmed by 0 bases and J by 3 bases, leaving 10 bases between them. In germline, CDR1 is SGHNT, CDR2 YYREEE (reference sequence). The DNA of the CDR3 is TGTGCCAGCAGCTTGGATCTCGGGGACTACAATGAGCAGTTCTTC. This encodes CASSLDLGDYNEQFF.

The V and J genes are TRBV20-1 and TRBJ2-6; no definite D call. The length of the CDR3 is 12 residues. Germline CDR1 reads DFQATT; CDR2 reads SNEGSKA (reference sequence). V was pared by 6 bases and J by 2 bases, with 5 bases between. CDR3 bases: TGCAGTGCGACCCCTGGGGCCAACGTCCTGACTTTC. It is translated as CSATPGANVLTF.

The chain carries TRBV4-3 and TRBJ2-7; D is unresolved. V was shortened by 3 bases and J by 3 bases, with 12 bases between the two germline ends. This CDR3 comprises 14 residues. Germline loops: CDR1 LGHNA, CDR2 YSLEER. The chain's CDR3 is CASSQTRRYYEQYF. For the CDR3, the DNA is TGCGCCAGCAGCCAGACGCGGAGATACTACGAGCAGTACTTC.

At least ten counts were recorded for this clonotype. This sequence joins TRBV7-8 and TRBJ1-5; TRBD1 matches at 9 bases. V lost 3 bases and J lost 7; bases outside the gene matches: 10. The germline CDR1 and CDR2 sequences are SGHVS and FQNEAQ. The length of the CDR3 is 16 residues. CDR3 region: CASSLYEQGAGQPQHF. CDR3 sequence (DNA): TGTGCCAGCAGCTTGTACGAACAGGGGGCAGGACAGCCCCAGCATTTT.

The chain employs TRBV6-1 and TRBJ2-6; D may be TRBD2 (6 bases). This CDR3 comprises 18 residues. Germline V lookup: CDR1 MNHNS, CDR2 SASEGT. V lost 2 bases, J lost 2 bases, and 16 bases lay in between. Written as DNA, the CDR3 is TGTGCCAGCAGTGAACACCCCAGGGAGGAAACTGGGGCCAACGTCCTGACTTTC. This sequence encodes CASSEHPREETGANVLTF.

This chain uses TRBV7-9 with TRBJ2-3; 14 bases map to TRBD2. Germline CDR1 reads SEHNR; CDR2 reads FQNEAQ (reference sequence). The CDR3 sequence is 16 residues long. V shed 6 bases and J 2 bases; nucleotides not matched to a gene: 4. The CDR3 loop is CASRGLAGESTDTQYF. CDR3 coding DNA: TGTGCCAGCAGGGGACTAGCGGGAGAATCCACAGATACGCAGTATTTT.

This clonotype was detected only a few times. The rearrangement joins TRBV5-5 to TRBJ1-1, with D perhaps matching TRBD1 (6 bases). Germline V CDR1 and CDR2: SGHKS, YYEKEE (reference sequence). The CDR3 covers 14 residues. V was clipped by 5 bases and J by 1 base, with 12 bases between them. The CDR3 DNA sequence: TGTGCCAGCAGAGGGGGGTCGGGGAACACTGAAGCTTTCTTT. It is translated as CASRGGSGNTEAFF. Based on the CDR3 plus reference TRBV5-5 and TRBJ1-1, the full variable domain is DAGVTQSPTHLIKTRGQQVTLRCSPISGHKSVSWYQQVLGQGPQFIFQYYEKEERGRGNFPDRFSARQFPNYSSELNVNALLLGDSALYLCASRGGSGNTEAFFGQGTRLTVV.

The V gene is TRBV20-1, the J gene TRBJ2-1, with TRBD2 matching 10 bases. Losses at the gene ends were 1 base for V and 5 bases for J; bases not matched to a gene: 23. CDR1 and CDR2 from the germline V gene are DFQATT and SNEGSKA (reference sequence). This CDR3 region has 21 residues. DNA for the CDR3: TGCAGTGCTAGAGGGAGGAATCTTAACCAGCGGGAGGGTGGTAGAAACAATGAGCAGTTCTTC. This sequence encodes CSARGRNLNQREGGRNNEQFF.

The rearrangement links TRBV6-2 or TRBV6-3 to TRBJ2-7; D remains ambiguous. The CDR3 runs to 15 residues. The ends were cut back, 2 bases at V and 3 bases at J, with 14 bases in the middle. In germline, CDR1 is MNHEY, CDR2 SVGEGT. The CDR3 sequence is CASSYPNRHRYEQYF. The CDR3 coding sequence is TGTGCCAGCAGTTACCCGAACAGACATCGCTACGAGCAGTACTTC.

The chain combines TRBV10-3 with TRBJ2-7; no firm D call. The length of the CDR3 is 12 residues. Trimming cost V 6 bases and J 3 bases, with 9 bases left between them. The V gene's germline CDR1 is ENHRY and CDR2 SYGVKD. DNA for the CDR3: TGTGCCATCAGGGGCACCAGCTACGAGCAGTACTTC. It encodes CAIRGTSYEQYF.

The chain has TRBV6-5 and TRBJ1-6; no clear D gene. Germline V gives CDR1 MNHEY, CDR2 SVGAGI. The V gene lost 8 bases and the J gene lost 0 bases, with 8 bases spanning the gap. This CDR3 has 14 residues. CDR3 region: CASRRSSYNSPLHF. The CDR3 coding sequence is TGTGCCAGCCGGAGGAGCTCCTATAATTCACCCCTCCACTTT.

In this sample, this clonotype turned up a few times. The genes are TRBV19 and TRBJ2-2, with 8 nucleotides matching TRBD2. In germline, CDR1 is LNHDA, CDR2 SQIVND (reference sequence). V was pared by 6 bases and J by 4 bases, with 10 bases of the junction left unmatched. This CDR3 spans 16 amino acids. This chain's CDR3 is CASSPGGARITGELFF. In DNA form, the CDR3 reads TGTGCCAGTAGCCCGGGGGGGGCACGGATCACCGGGGAGCTGTTTTTT.

This clonotype showed up many times. The J gene is TRBJ2-1, the V gene TRBV7-2, with D possibly TRBD2 on 5 matching bases. This CDR3 has 13 residues. Per germline, CDR1 SGHTA and CDR2 FQGNSA. V lost 7 bases to trimming and J lost 3 bases, with 10 bases between them. In nucleotides, the CDR3 is TGTGCCAGCACCGTCCGGGACTACAATGAGCAGTTCTTC. Residues: CASTVRDYNEQFF.

This clonotype was counted at least ten times. The V gene is TRBV7-9, the J gene TRBJ1-2; 9 bases map to TRBD1. This CDR3 comprises 14 residues. V gave up 5 bases and J gave up 3 bases; unmatched junction bases: 4. Germline V CDR1 and CDR2: SEHNR, FQNEAQ (reference sequence). CDR3 amino acids: CASSGQGRDYGYTF. The CDR3 nucleotides are TGTGCCAGCAGCGGACAGGGGAGGGACTATGGCTACACCTTC.

This clonotype was recorded many times. This chain links TRBV7-2 with TRBJ2-1; 7 nucleotides align to TRBD2. There are 16 residues in the CDR3. V trimming: 2 bases; J trimming: 2 bases; junction bases outside the gene matches: 6. Per the germline V gene, CDR1 is SGHTA and CDR2 is FQGNSA. The CDR3, as DNA: TGTGCCAGCAGCTTAAATTCGGCGGGAGCCTACAATGAGCAGTTCTTC. It is translated as CASSLNSAGAYNEQFF. The whole variable domain, filled in from reference TRBV7-2 and TRBJ2-1, reads GAGVSQSPSNKVTEKGKDVELRCDPISGHTALYWYRQSLGQGLEFLIYFQGNSAPDKSGLPSDRFSAERTGGSVSTLTIQRTQQEDSAVYLCASSLNSAGAYNEQFFGPGTRLTVL.

Worth noting for this clonotype: A much larger clone differs by one base, so this may be a read error. V and J are TRBV7-3 and TRBJ1-1; 7 bases match TRBD1. CDR3 length: 14 residues. Germline CDR1 is SGHTA and CDR2 is FQGTGA. V shed 5 bases, J shed 1 base, and the junction held 4 bases outside the gene matches. The CDR3 region is CASSPWTGNTEAFF. As DNA, the CDR3 is TGTGCCAGCAGCCCCTGGACAGGGAACACTGAAGCTTTCTTT.

This clonotype was recorded many times. This chain connects TRBV7-2 to TRBJ2-7; maybe TRBD2 (6 bases). CDR3 length: 14 residues. Deletions cut 5 bases from V and 1 base from J, with 12 bases between. Germline V gene data show CDR1 as SGHTA and CDR2 as FQGNSA. CDR3 in DNA: TGTGCCAGCAGCCCCGGGACTGGGTCCTACGAGCAGTACTTC. Translated, it gives CASSPGTGSYEQYF.

CDR3 loop: CSARDLGGTRRDYEQYF. In DNA, the CDR3 is TGCAGTGCTAGAGATCTGGGTGGGACCAGGAGGGACTACGAGCAGTACTTC. V is TRBV20-1 and J is TRBJ2-7; D possibly corresponds to TRBD2 (6 bases). The CDR3 has 17 amino acids. V was cut by 0 bases and J by 3 bases, with 21 bases left in between. The germline V gene has CDR1 DFQATT and CDR2 SNEGSKA (reference sequence).

This clonotype was seen many times. The chain employs TRBV5-5 and TRBJ1-2; the match to TRBD1 covers 7 bases. The V and J ends lost 3 bases and 0 bases, in that order; junction bases with no gene match: 11. This CDR3 region has 17 residues. CDR1 and CDR2 from the germline V gene are SGHKS and YYEKEE (reference sequence). The CDR3 sequence is CASSSNPFGTANYGYTF. CDR3 DNA sequence: TGTGCCAGCAGCTCCAACCCATTCGGGACAGCTAACTATGGCTACACCTTC.

Only one count was recorded for this clonotype. The gene calls are TRBV6-6 and TRBJ1-4; a possible D gene is TRBD1 (5 bases). CDR3 size: 14 residues. V dropped 9 bases and J dropped 12 bases, with 23 bases sitting between them. Germline CDR1 and CDR2: MNHNY and SVGAGI (reference sequence). CDR3 in amino acids: CASLLPGGDDQLFF. In DNA, the CDR3 is TGTGCCAGTTTGTTACCGGGGGGGGACGATCAACTGTTTTTT.

V and J are TRBV7-9 and TRBJ1-5; D unresolved. Per germline, CDR1 SEHNR and CDR2 FQNEAQ (reference sequence). V lost 5 bases and J 5 bases, leaving 7 bases between the germline ends. This CDR3 spans 12 amino acids. CDR3 in DNA: TGTGCCAGCAGCGTTGGGGATCAGCCCCAGCATTTT. Amino acids: CASSVGDQPQHF.